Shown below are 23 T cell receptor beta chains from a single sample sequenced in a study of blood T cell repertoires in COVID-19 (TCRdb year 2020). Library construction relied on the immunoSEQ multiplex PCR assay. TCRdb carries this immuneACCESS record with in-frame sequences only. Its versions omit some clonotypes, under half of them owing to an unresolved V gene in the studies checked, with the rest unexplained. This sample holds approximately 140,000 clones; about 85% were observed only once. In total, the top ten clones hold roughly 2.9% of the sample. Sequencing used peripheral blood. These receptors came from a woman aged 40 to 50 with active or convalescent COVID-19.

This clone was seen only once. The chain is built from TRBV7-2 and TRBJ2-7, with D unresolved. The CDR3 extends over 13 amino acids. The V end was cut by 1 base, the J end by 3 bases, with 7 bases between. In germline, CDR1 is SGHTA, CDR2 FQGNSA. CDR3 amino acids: CASSLGSGYEQYF. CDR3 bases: TGTGCCAGCAGCTTAGGCTCCGGCTACGAGCAGTACTTC. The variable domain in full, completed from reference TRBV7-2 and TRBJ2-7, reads GAGVSQSPSNKVTEKGKDVELRCDPISGHTALYWYRQSLGQGLEFLIYFQGNSAPDKSGLPSDRFSAERTGGSVSTLTIQRTQQEDSAVYLCASSLGSGYEQYFGPGTRLTVT.

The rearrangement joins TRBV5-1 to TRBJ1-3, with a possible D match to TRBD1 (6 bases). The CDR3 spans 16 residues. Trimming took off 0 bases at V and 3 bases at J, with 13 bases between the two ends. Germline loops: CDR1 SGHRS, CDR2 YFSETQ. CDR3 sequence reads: CASSLDPTGHGNTIYF. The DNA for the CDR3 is TGCGCCAGCAGCTTGGACCCGACAGGCCATGGAAACACCATATATTTT.

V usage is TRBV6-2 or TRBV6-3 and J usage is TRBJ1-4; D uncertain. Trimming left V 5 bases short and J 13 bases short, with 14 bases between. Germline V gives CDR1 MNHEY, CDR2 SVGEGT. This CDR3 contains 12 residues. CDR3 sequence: CASSHPNGALFF. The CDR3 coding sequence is TGTGCCAGCAGTCACCCCAATGGAGCACTGTTTTTT.

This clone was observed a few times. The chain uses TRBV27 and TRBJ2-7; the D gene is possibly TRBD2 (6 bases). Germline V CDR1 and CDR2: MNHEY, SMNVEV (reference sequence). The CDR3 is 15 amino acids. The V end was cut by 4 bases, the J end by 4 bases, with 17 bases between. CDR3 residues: CASSWGTGRRYEQYF. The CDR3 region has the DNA TGTGCCAGCAGTTGGGGGACTGGGCGGAGGTACGAGCAGTACTTC.

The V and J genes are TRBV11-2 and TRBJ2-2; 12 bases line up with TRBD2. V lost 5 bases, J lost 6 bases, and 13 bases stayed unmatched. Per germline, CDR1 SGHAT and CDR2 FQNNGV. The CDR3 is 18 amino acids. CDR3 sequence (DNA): TGTGCCAGCAGCCACGGCCTAGCGGGGGGGCGGCGGCCCGGGGAGCTGTTTTTT. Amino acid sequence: CASSHGLAGGRRPGELFF.

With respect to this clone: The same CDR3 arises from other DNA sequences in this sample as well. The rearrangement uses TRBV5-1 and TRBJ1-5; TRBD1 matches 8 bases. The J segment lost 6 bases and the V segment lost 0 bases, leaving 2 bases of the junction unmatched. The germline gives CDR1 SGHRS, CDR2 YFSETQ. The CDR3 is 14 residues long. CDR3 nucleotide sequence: TGCGCCAGCAGCTTGGGTACAGGGGGTCAGCCCCAGCATTTT. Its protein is CASSLGTGGQPQHF.

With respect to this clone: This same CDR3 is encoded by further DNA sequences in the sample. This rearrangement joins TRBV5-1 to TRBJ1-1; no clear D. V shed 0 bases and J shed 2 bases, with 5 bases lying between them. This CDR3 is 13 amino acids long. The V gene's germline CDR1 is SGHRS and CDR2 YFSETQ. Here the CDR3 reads CASSLVVNTEAFF. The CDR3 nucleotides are TGCGCCAGCAGCTTGGTAGTCAACACTGAAGCTTTCTTT.

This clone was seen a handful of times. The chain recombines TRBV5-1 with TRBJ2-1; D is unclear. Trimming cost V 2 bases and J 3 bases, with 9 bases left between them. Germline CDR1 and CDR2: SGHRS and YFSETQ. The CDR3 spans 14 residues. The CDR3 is CASSFGQDYNEQFF. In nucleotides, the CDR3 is TGCGCCAGCAGCTTCGGTCAGGACTACAATGAGCAGTTCTTC. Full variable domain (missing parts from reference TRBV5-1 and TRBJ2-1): KAGVTQTPRYLIKTRGQQVTLSCSPISGHRSVSWYQQTPGQGLQFLFEYFSETQRNKGNFPGRFSGRQFSNSRSEMNVSTLELGDSALYLCASSFGQDYNEQFFGPGTRLTVL.

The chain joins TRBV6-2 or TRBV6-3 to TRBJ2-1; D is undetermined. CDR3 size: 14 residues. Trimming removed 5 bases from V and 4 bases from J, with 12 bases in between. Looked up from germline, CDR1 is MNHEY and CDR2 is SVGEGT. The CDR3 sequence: CASSRPSVYNEQFF. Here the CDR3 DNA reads TGTGCCAGCAGTCGCCCGTCGGTGTACAATGAGCAGTTCTTC.

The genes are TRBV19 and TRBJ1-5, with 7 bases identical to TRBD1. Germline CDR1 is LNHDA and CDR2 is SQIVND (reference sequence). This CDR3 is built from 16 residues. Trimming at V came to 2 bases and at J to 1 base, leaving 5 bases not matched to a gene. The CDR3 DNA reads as TGTGCCAGTAGTATATTTGGACAGGCCAGCAATCAGCCCCAGCATTTT. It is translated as CASSIFGQASNQPQHF.

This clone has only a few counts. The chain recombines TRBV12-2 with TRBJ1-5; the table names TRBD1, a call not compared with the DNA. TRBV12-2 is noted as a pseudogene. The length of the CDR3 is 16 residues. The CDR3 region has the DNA TGTGCAAGTCCAGGGACACCTAATTATAGCAATCAGCCCCAGCATTTT. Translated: CASPGTPNYSNQPQHF.

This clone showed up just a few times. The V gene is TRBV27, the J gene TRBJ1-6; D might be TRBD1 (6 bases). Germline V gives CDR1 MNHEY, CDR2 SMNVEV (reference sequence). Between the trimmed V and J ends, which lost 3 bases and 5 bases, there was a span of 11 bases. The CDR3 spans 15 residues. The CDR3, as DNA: TGTGCCAGCAGTTTTACAGGGTCAAATAATTCACCCCTCCACTTT. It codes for CASSFTGSNNSPLHF.

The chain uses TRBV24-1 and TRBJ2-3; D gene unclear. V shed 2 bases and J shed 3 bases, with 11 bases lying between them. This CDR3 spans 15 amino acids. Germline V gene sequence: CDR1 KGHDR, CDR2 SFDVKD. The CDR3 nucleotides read TGTGCCACCAGTGATTCAACGGGTTCGACAGATACGCAGTATTTT. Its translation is CATSDSTGSTDTQYF.

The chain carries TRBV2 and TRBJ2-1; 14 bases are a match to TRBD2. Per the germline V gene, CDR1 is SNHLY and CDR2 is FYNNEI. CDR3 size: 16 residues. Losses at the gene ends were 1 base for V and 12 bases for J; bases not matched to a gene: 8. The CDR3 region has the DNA TGTGCCAGCAGTGAAGGACTAGCGGGGGGGCGCTTGGGGCAGTTCTTC. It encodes CASSEGLAGGRLGQFF.

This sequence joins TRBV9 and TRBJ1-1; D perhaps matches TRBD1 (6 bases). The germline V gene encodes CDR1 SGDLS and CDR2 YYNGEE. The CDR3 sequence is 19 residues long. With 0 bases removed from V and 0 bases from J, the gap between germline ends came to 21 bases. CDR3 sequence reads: CASSVGGLGIQGLNTEAFF. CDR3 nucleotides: TGTGCCAGCAGCGTAGGGGGCTTGGGTATACAGGGACTGAACACTGAAGCTTTCTTT. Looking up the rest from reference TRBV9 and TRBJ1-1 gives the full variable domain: DSGVTQTPKHLITATGQRVTLRCSPRSGDLSVYWYQQSLDQGLQFLIQYYNGEERAKGNILERFSAQQFPDLHSELNLSSLELGDSALYFCASSVGGLGIQGLNTEAFFGQGTRLTVV.

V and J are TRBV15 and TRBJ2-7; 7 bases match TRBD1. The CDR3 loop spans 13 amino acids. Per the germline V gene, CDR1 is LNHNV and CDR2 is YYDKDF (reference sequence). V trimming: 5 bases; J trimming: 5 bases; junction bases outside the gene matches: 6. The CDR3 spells CATSVRQGHEQYF. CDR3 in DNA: TGTGCCACCAGCGTCCGACAGGGACACGAGCAGTACTTC.

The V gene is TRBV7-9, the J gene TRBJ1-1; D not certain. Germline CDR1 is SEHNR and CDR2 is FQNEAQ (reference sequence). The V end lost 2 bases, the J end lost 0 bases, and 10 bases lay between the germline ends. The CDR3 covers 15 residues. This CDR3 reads CASSLLSGMNTEAFF. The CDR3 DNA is TGTGCCAGCAGCTTACTTTCAGGCATGAACACTGAAGCTTTCTTT. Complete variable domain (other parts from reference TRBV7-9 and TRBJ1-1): DTGVSQNPRHKITKRGQNVTFRCDPISEHNRLYWYRQTLGQGPEFLTYFQNEAQLEKSRLLSDRFSAERPKGSFSTLEIQRTEQGDSAMYLCASSLLSGMNTEAFFGQGTRLTVV.

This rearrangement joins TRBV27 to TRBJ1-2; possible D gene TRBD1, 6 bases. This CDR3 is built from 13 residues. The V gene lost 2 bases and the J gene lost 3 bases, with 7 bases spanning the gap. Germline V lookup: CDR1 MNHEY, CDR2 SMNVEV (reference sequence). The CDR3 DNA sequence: TGTGCCAGCAGTTTAGGGGGCCACTATGGCTACACCTTC. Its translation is CASSLGGHYGYTF.

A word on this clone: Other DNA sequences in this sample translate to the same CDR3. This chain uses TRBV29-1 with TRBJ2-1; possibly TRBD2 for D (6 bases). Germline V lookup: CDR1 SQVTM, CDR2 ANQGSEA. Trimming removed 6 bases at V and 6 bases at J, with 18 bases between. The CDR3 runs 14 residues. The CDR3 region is CSVAGPPPLNEQFF. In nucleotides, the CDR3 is TGCAGCGTCGCGGGACCCCCGCCTCTCAATGAGCAGTTCTTC.

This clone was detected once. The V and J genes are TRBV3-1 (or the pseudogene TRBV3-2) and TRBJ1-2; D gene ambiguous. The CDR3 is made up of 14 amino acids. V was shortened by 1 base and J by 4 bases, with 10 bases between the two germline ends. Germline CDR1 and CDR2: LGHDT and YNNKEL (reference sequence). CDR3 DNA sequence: TGTGCCAGCAGCCAAGTGGCAGGCCGCTATGGCTACACCTTC. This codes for CASSQVAGRYGYTF.

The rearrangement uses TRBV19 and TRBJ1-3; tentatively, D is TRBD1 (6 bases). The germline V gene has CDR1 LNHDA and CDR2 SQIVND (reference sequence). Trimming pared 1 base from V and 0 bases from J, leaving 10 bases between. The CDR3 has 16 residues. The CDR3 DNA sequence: TGTGCCAGTAGTATAGGCCGGACAGTCTCTGGAAACACCATATATTTT. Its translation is CASSIGRTVSGNTIYF.

CDR3 bases: TGCGCCAGCAGCCCTTCGCCGCACGGTGAAAAACTGTTTTTT. Amino acid sequence: CASSPSPHGEKLFF. The genes are TRBV4-1 and TRBJ1-4; D unclear. V was shortened by 4 bases and J by 7 bases, with 13 bases between the two germline ends. Germline values: CDR1 MGHRA, CDR2 YSYEKL. CDR3 length: 14 amino acids.

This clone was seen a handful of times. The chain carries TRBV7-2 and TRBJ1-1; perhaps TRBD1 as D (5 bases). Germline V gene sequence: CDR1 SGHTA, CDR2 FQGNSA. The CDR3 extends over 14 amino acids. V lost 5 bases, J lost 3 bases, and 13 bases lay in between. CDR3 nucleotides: TGTGCCAGCAGCGTATGGGGAGGGGACACTGAAGCTTTCTTT. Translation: CASSVWGGDTEAFF.